This T cell receptor beta chain appears in the sequencing data of a study of PD-1 blockade in classical Hodgkin lymphoma. Overall study: Patients in the cohort were put on intravenous nivolumab, 3 mg/kg every 2 weeks.

Autologous stem cell transplantation was followed by relapse in every patient, and brentuximab vedotin exposure varied. In the case of this clone: The antigen remains undetermined.

Sequencing was performed with immunoSEQ multiplex PCR; in TCRdb, only in-frame clones are kept and a portion is missing. The table has 20,000 to 30,000 clones, approximately 69% seen once; the top ten hold 2.5% to 3.5%. The CDR3 extends over 14 amino acids. The V gene lost 6 bases and the J gene lost 3 bases, with 11 bases spanning the gap. CDR1 is MDHEN, CDR2 SYDVKM, per germline. Study observations and caveats: Patients who responded completely had about the same baseline diversity as newly diagnosed patients. It was reported that newly diagnosed patients had less baseline TCR diversity than healthy donors. When nivolumab was started under 1 year after ASCT, patients were excluded.

This material consisted of peripheral blood mononuclear cells (PBMCs), taken at baseline. The clonotype comes from a human donor with classical Hodgkin lymphoma. This chain connects TRBV28 to TRBJ1-4, with unresolved D. CDR3: CASSFLRSNEKLFF. DNA for the CDR3: TGTGCCAGCAGCTTCTTAAGATCTAATGAAAAACTGTTTTTT.